These T cell receptor beta chains were read from a single sample in a study of blood T cell repertoires in COVID-19. The assay was immunoSEQ multiplex PCR, and TCRdb's table has in-frame clones only and misses some. Of 60,000 to 95,000 clones detected, roughly 90% appear once; the ten largest clones hold about 15%. Sequenced: peripheral blood. The receptor set was obtained from a woman at least 80 years old with active or convalescent COVID-19. CDR3s include the opening cysteine and the closing phenylalanine or tryptophan. D genes are given only for firm matches. Expanded clones get a size class; other rows say once, few or many, or leave the size out.

J,size,V,D,CDR3,DNA
TRBJ2-7,few,TRBV9,.,CASSPLSSSYEQYF,TGTGCCAGCAGCCCTTTGTCCAGTTCCTACGAGCAGTACTTC
TRBJ1-6,.,TRBV27,.,CASSLQGRNSPLHF,TGTGCCAGCAGTCTACAGGGAAGGAATTCACCCCTCCACTTT
TRBJ2-5,.,TRBV6-5,TRBD1,CASSSDRGLQETQYF,TGTGCCAGCAGTTCGGACAGGGGGTTACAAGAGACCCAGTACTTC
TRBJ1-6,.,TRBV19,TRBD1,CASRTGGSYNSPLHF,TGTGCCAGCAGGACAGGGGGCTCCTATAATTCACCCCTCCACTTT
TRBJ1-3,.,TRBV28,.,CASSPTLGGNTIYF,TGTGCCAGCAGTCCCACCCTCGGGGGGAACACCATATATTTT
TRBJ2-6,.,TRBV27,.,CASSLFPMGANVLTF,TGTGCCAGCAGTTTATTCCCAATGGGGGCCAACGTCCTGACTTTC
TRBJ1-5,.,TRBV10-1,.,CASITRTDTQPQHF,TGCGCCAGCATTACCCGGACAGACACTCAGCCCCAGCATTTT
TRBJ2-7,.,TRBV6-5,.,CASNRPNTYEQYF,TGTGCCAGCAACAGGCCCAATACCTACGAGCAGTACTTC
TRBJ1-1,.,TRBV21-1,.,CASSPHPPTGGKGTEAFF,TGTGCCAGCAGCCCCCATCCCCCGACAGGGGGCAAGGGAACTGAAGCTTTCTTT
TRBJ2-2,.,TRBV28,.,CASSRGARTGELFF,TGTGCCAGCAGTCGTGGGGCGCGAACCGGGGAGCTGTTTTTT
TRBJ2-2,.,TRBV30,TRBD1,CALDREDNTGELFF,TGTGCCTTGGACAGGGAGGATAACACCGGGGAGCTGTTTTTT
TRBJ1-5,once,TRBV9,.,CASSVAVGGQPQHF,TGTGCCAGCAGCGTAGCCGTTGGAGGACAGCCCCAGCATTTT
TRBJ2-3,once,TRBV7-2,.,CASSASLGAMDTQYF,TGTGCCAGCAGCGCGTCCCTGGGGGCAATGGATACGCAGTATTTT
TRBJ2-1,.,TRBV6-5,TRBD2,CASRESGGAYNEQFF,TGTGCCAGCAGGGAGAGCGGGGGAGCGTACAATGAGCAGTTCTTC
TRBJ1-1,.,TRBV7-2,.,CASSLTGLNTEAFF,TGTGCCAGCAGCTTAACAGGGTTGAACACTGAAGCTTTCTTT
TRBJ1-2,.,TRBV28,.,CASSSGNYGYTF,TGTGCCAGCAGTTCCGGGAACTATGGCTACACCTTC
TRBJ2-6,.,TRBV28,.,CASSYQGLGANVLTF,TGTGCCAGCAGTTACCAGGGTCTTGGGGCCAACGTCCTGACTTTC
TRBJ2-1,.,TRBV5-1,TRBD1,CASSGDRGKDEQFF,TGCGCCAGCAGCGGGGACAGGGGGAAGGATGAGCAGTTCTTC
TRBJ2-7,.,TRBV12-3/TRBV12-4,TRBD1,CASSRDRVGAQYF,TGTGCCAGCAGCAGAGACAGGGTCGGGGCGCAGTACTTC
TRBJ1-5,.,TRBV19,.,CASSIPRDQPQHF,TGTGCCAGTAGTATTCCTCGAGATCAGCCCCAGCATTTT
TRBJ2-1,.,TRBV5-8,TRBD2,CASSLGGTSGPNEQFF,TGTGCCAGCAGCTTGGGTGGGACTAGCGGCCCCAATGAGCAGTTCTTC
TRBJ2-1,.,TRBV7-2,TRBD1,CASSIMTGSYNEQFF,TGTGCCAGCAGCATCATGACAGGGTCCTACAATGAGCAGTTCTTC
TRBJ1-2,.,TRBV4-2,.,CASSQDSSGYYGYTF,TGTGCCAGCAGCCAGGATTCTAGTGGGTATTATGGCTACACCTTC
TRBJ2-1,.,TRBV29-1,.,CSVDRIQGSGEQFF,TGCAGCGTTGACAGAATCCAGGGTTCGGGTGAGCAGTTCTTC
TRBJ2-3,.,TRBV28,TRBD2,CASRSGGRTDTQYF,TGTGCCAGCCGTAGCGGGGGGCGCACAGATACGCAGTATTTT
TRBJ1-1,.,TRBV7-9,TRBD1,CASSLGEGGTSAFF,TGTGCCAGCAGCTTAGGTGAAGGGGGCACGTCAGCTTTCTTT
TRBJ1-5,.,TRBV28,.,CASVGGGGRQPQHF,TGTGCCAGCGTGGGTGGCGGGGGAAGGCAGCCCCAGCATTTT
TRBJ1-3,.,TRBV28,TRBD1,CASSYFRQGRFSGNTIYF,TGTGCCAGCAGTTATTTTAGACAGGGACGTTTCTCTGGAAACACCATATATTTT
TRBJ2-3,.,TRBV2,TRBD2,CASSEASGRLDTQYF,TGTGCCAGCAGTGAGGCTAGCGGTCGCCTGGATACGCAGTATTTT
TRBJ1-4,.,TRBV7-8,.,CASSFVSGFNEKLFF,TGTGCCAGCAGCTTTGTTTCAGGGTTTAATGAAAAACTGTTTTTT
TRBJ2-1,.,TRBV27,TRBD2,CASSLLVAGFEQFF,TGTGCCAGCAGTTTGTTGGTAGCGGGCTTTGAGCAGTTCTTC
TRBJ1-2,.,TRBV5-1,.,CASSYDSTNYGYTF,TGCGCCAGCAGCTATGACAGTACTAACTATGGCTACACCTTC
TRBJ1-6,once,TRBV6-5,.,CASSFGGSPLHF,TGTGCCAGCAGTTTCGGTGGTTCACCCCTCCACTTT
TRBJ2-1,.,TRBV6-5,TRBD2,CASSYSLAGGEDEQFF,TGTGCCAGCAGTTACTCGCTAGCGGGGGGGGAAGATGAGCAGTTCTTC
TRBJ1-6,.,TRBV19,.,CASRRQSSPLHF,TGTGCCAGTAGGAGACAGTCATCTCCCCTCCACTTT
TRBJ2-7,once,TRBV6-5,.,CASLLGGGYEQYF,TGTGCCAGCCTCCTAGGGGGAGGGTACGAGCAGTACTTC
TRBJ1-5,.,TRBV19,TRBD1,CASKTWTGGSDQPQHF,TGTGCCAGTAAGACGTGGACAGGGGGCTCGGATCAGCCCCAGCATTTT
TRBJ1-3,.,TRBV24-1,.,CATSDLRGYTIYF,TGTGCCACCAGTGATTTGCGAGGCTACACCATATATTTT
TRBJ2-7,once,TRBV3-1/TRBV3-2,TRBD2,CASSCHRRTSGGSYEQYF,TGTGCCAGCAGCTGCCACCGCCGGACTAGCGGGGGGTCCTACGAGCAGTACTTC
TRBJ2-2,.,TRBV9,.,CASRDTSNTGELFF,TGTGCCAGCCGGGACACGTCGAACACCGGGGAGCTGTTTTTT
TRBJ2-7,.,TRBV29-1,.,CSVVRGSYEQYF,TGCAGCGTTGTCAGGGGCTCCTACGAGCAGTACTTC
TRBJ1-1,.,TRBV5-4,TRBD1,CASSYGTGNTEAFF,TGTGCCAGCAGCTATGGGACAGGGAACACTGAAGCTTTCTTT
TRBJ1-6,.,TRBV7-2,TRBD1,CASSSGQGIHSPLHF,TGTGCCAGCAGCTCAGGACAGGGGATTCATTCACCCCTCCACTTT
TRBJ1-1,.,TRBV5-1,TRBD1,CASSNRDRGGTEAFF,TGCGCCAGCAGCAACCGGGACAGGGGCGGCACTGAAGCTTTCTTT
TRBJ1-5,.,TRBV28,.,CASTYFYSNQPQHF,TGTGCCAGCACCTACTTCTATAGCAATCAGCCCCAGCATTTT
TRBJ1-2,.,TRBV7-2,TRBD1,CASSLRGRSGYTF,TGTGCCAGCAGCTTAAGGGGGCGTAGTGGCTACACCTTC
TRBJ2-3,once,TRBV9,TRBD2,CASSVGLAGDTQYF,TGTGCCAGCAGCGTGGGACTAGCGGGAGATACGCAGTATTTT
TRBJ1-4,.,TRBV4-3,.,CASSPRGFITTNEKLFF,TGCGCCAGCAGCCCACGGGGGTTTATCACAACTAATGAAAAACTGTTTTTT
TRBJ1-4,.,TRBV5-4,.,CASSLGQGEVLFF,TGTGCCAGCAGCTTGGGTCAAGGGGAAGTACTGTTTTTT
TRBJ2-2,.,TRBV19,.,CASSPLPGLQEELFF,TGTGCCAGTAGTCCTCTCCCCGGCCTTCAGGAGGAGCTGTTTTTT
TRBJ1-4,.,TRBV5-1,.,CASKDSLNEKLFF,TGCGCCAGCAAAGACTCCCTTAATGAAAAACTGTTTTTT